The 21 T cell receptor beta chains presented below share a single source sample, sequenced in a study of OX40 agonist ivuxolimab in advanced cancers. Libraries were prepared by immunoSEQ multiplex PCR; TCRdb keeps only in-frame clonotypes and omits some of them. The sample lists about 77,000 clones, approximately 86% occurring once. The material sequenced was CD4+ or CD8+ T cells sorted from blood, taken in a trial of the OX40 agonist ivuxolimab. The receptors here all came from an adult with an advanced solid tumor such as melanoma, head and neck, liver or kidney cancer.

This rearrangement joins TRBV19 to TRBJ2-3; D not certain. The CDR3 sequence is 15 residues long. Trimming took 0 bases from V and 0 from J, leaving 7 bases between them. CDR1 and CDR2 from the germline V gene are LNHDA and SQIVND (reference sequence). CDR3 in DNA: TGTGCCAGTAGTATAGACTTGACTAGCACAGATACGCAGTATTTT. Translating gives CASSIDLTSTDTQYF.

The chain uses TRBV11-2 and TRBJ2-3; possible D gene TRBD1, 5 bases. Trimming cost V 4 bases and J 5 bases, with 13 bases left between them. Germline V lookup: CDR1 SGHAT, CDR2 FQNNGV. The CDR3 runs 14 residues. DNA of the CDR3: TGTGCCAGCAGCTCCGTGTGGGGCGGAGATACGCAGTATTTT. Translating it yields CASSSVWGGDTQYF.

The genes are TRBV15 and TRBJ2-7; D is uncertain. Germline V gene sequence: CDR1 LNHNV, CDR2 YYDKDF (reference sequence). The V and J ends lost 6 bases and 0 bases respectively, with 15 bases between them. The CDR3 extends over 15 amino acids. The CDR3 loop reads CATSPRTGSSYEQYF. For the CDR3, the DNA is TGTGCCACCAGTCCCCGGACGGGCAGCTCCTACGAGCAGTACTTC.

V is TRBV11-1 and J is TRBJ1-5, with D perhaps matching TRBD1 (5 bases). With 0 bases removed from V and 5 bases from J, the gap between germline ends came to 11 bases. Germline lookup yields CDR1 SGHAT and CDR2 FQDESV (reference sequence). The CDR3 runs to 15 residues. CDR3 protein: CASSLAGRDHQPQHF. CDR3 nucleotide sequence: TGTGCCAGCAGCTTAGCAGGCAGGGACCATCAGCCCCAGCATTTT.

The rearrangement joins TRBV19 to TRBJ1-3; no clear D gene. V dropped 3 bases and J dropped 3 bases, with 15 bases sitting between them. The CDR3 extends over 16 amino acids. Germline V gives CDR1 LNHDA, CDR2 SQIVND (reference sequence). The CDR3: CASSIGSMGRGNTIYF. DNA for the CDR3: TGTGCCAGTAGTATTGGGAGCATGGGTCGTGGAAACACCATATATTTT.

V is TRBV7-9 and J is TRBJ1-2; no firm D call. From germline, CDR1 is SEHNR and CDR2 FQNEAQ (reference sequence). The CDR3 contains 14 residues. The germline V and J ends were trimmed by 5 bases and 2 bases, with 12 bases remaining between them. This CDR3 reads CASSQARINYGYTF. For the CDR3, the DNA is TGTGCCAGCAGCCAGGCTAGGATAAACTATGGCTACACCTTC.

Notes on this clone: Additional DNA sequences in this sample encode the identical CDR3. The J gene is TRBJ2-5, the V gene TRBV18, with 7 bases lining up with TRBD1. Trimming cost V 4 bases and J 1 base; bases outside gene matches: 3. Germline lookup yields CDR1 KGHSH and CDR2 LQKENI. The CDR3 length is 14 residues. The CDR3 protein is CASSLNRGQETQYF. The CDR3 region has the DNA TGTGCCAGCTCACTAAACAGGGGCCAAGAGACCCAGTACTTC. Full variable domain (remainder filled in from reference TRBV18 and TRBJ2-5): NAGVMQNPRHLVRRRGQEARLRCSPMKGHSHVYWYRQLPEEGLKFMVYLQKENIIDESGMPKERFSAEFPKEGPSILRIQQVVRGDSAAYFCASSLNRGQETQYFGPGTRLLVL.

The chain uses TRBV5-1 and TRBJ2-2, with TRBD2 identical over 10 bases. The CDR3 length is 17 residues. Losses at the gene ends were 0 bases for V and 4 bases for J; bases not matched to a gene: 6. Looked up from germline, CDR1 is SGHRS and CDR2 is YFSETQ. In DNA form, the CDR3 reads TGCGCCAGCAGCTTGGATCTCGGACTAGCGGCCACCGGGGAGCTGTTTTTT. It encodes CASSLDLGLAATGELFF.

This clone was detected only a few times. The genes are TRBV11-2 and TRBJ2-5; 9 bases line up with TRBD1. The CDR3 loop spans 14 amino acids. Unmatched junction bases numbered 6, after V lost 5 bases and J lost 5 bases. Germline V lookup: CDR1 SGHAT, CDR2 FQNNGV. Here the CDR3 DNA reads TGTGCCAGCAGCCCGGGGACAGGGCGGGAGACCCAGTACTTC. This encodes CASSPGTGRETQYF.

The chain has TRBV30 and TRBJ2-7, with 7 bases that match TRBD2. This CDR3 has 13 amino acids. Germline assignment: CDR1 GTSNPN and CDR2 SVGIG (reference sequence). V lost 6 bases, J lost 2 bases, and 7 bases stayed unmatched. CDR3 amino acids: CACRSGTPYEQYF. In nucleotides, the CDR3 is TGTGCCTGCCGCAGCGGGACGCCCTACGAGCAGTACTTC. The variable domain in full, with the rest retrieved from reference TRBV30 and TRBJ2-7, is SQTIHQWPATLVQPVGSPLSLECTVEGTSNPNLYWYRQAAGRGLQLLFYSVGIGQISSEVPQNLSASRPQDRQFILSSKKLLLSDSGFYLCACRSGTPYEQYFGPGTRLTVT.

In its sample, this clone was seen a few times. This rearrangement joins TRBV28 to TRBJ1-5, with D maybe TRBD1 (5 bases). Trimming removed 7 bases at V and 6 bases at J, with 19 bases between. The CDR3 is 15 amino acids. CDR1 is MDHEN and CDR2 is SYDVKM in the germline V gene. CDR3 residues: CASNKPLGGGQPQHF. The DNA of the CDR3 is TGTGCCAGCAACAAACCCCTGGGGGGAGGTCAGCCCCAGCATTTT.

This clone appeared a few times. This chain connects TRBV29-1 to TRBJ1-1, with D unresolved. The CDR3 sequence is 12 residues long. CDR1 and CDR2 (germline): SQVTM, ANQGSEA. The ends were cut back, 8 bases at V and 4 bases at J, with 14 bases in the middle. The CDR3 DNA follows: TGCAGCCGAAGGCGGGCGGTCACTGAAGCTTTCTTT. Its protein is CSRRRAVTEAFF.

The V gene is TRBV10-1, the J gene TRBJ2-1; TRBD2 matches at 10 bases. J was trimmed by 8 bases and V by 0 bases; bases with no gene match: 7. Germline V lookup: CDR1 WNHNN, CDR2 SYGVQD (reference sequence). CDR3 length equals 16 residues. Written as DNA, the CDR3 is TGCGCCAGCAGTGAGTCGGGTAGCGGGAGGATAGATGAGCAGTTCTTC. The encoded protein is CASSESGSGRIDEQFF.

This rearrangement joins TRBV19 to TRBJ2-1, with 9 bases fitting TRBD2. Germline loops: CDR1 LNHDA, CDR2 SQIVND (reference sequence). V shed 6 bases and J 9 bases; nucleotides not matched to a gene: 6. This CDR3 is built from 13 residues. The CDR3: CASSTGLAIEQFF. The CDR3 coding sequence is TGTGCCAGTAGCACGGGACTAGCAATTGAGCAGTTCTTC.

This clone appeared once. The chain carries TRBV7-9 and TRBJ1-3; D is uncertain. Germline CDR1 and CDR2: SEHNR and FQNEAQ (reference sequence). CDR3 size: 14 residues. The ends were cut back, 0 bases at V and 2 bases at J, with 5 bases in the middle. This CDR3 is CASSLASAGNTIYF. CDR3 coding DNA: TGTGCCAGCAGCTTAGCTTCAGCTGGAAACACCATATATTTT.

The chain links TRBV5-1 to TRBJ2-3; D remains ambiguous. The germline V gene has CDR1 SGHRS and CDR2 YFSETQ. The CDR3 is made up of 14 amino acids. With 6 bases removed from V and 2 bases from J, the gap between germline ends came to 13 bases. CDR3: CASTLQIPTDTQYF. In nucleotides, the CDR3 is TGCGCCAGCACCCTTCAGATCCCCACAGATACGCAGTATTTT.

For the CDR3, the DNA is TGTGCCAGCAGCCGGACAGAAAGCACAGATACGCAGTATTTT. Translating gives CASSRTESTDTQYF. The chain is built from TRBV9 and TRBJ2-3; possibly TRBD1 for D (6 bases). There are 14 residues in the CDR3. The V end was cut by 4 bases, the J end by 0 bases, with 9 bases between. Germline V gene sequence: CDR1 SGDLS, CDR2 YYNGEE.

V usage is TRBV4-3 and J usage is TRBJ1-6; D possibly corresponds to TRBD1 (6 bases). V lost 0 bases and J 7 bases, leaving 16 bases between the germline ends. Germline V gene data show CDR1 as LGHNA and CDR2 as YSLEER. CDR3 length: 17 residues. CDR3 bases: TGCGCCAGCAGCCAAGATAGGACAGCCTTTGGGAATTCACCCCTCCACTTT. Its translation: CASSQDRTAFGNSPLHF.

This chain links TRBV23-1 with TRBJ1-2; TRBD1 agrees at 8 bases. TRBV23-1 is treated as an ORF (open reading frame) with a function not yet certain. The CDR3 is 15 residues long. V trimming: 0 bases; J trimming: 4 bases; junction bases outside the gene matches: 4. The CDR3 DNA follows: TGCGCCAGCAGTCAATCCGCAGGGGGCAGCTATGGCTACACCTTC. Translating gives CASSQSAGGSYGYTF.

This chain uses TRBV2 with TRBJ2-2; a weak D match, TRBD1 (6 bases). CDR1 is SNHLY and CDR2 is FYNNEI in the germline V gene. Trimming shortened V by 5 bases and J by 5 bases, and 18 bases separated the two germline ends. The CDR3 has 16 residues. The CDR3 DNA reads TGTGCCAGCAGTTATGGGGGAGCGACAGGAACCGGGGAGCTGTTTTTT. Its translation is CASSYGGATGTGELFF.

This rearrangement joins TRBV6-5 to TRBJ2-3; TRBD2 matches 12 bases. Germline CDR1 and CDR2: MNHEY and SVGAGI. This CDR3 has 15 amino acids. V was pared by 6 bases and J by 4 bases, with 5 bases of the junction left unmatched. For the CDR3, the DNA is TGTGCCAGCAGCCCGACTAGCGGGGGTGCAGATACGCAGTATTTT. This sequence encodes CASSPTSGGADTQYF.